A single sample is the source of the 10 T cell receptor beta chains below, sequenced in a study of control samples from healthy donors and cancer patients. Libraries were prepared by immunoSEQ multiplex PCR; TCRdb keeps only in-frame clonotypes and omits some of them. The sample holds some 70,000 clones, 83% seen once. Sequenced sample: blood. The receptor source for this set is a man aged 55-75 years in good health.

The V call is TRBV28, the J call TRBJ2-5, with no clear D. The length of the CDR3 is 17 residues. Germline CDR1 and CDR2: MDHEN and SYDVKM. Trimming removed 3 bases at V and 1 base at J, with 18 bases between. The CDR3 is CASSFEGGSSFQETQYF. CDR3 bases: TGTGCCAGCAGTTTTGAAGGCGGCAGCAGTTTCCAAGAGACCCAGTACTTC.

The chain is built from TRBV27 and TRBJ2-1, with no clear D. This CDR3 is built from 14 residues. V lost 6 bases, J lost 8 bases, and 17 bases lay in between. The germline gives CDR1 MNHEY, CDR2 SMNVEV (reference sequence). The CDR3 loop is CASRSIVTGYEQFF. DNA of the CDR3: TGTGCCAGCAGATCAATCGTCACCGGGTATGAGCAGTTCTTC.

This chain uses TRBV5-1 with TRBJ2-1, with D tentatively TRBD1 or TRBD2 (5 bases each). This CDR3 is 16 amino acids long. V was shortened by 0 bases and J by 5 bases, with 15 bases between the two germline ends. Germline loops: CDR1 SGHRS, CDR2 YFSETQ. The CDR3 sequence: CASSLATAVGHNEQFF. CDR3 bases: TGCGCCAGCAGCTTGGCCACGGCAGTGGGACACAATGAGCAGTTCTTC.

The chain has TRBV29-1 and TRBJ1-5, with 9 bases that match TRBD1. The CDR3 consists of 13 residues. Germline CDR1 and CDR2: SQVTM and ANQGSEA. J gave up 5 bases and V 6 bases, and 5 bases lay outside the gene matches. Here the CDR3 DNA reads TGCAGCGTGGGACAGGGAAGGGATCAGCCCCAGCATTTT. It is translated as CSVGQGRDQPQHF.

This rearrangement joins TRBV6-1 to TRBJ2-1; 7 positions agree with TRBD2. Germline CDR1 MNHNS, CDR2 SASEGT. The CDR3 is 14 amino acids. J lost 8 bases, V lost 1 base, and 5 bases had no gene match. CDR3 nucleotides: TGTGCCAGCAGTGAAGGGCTCACTAGCGATGAGCAGTTCTTC. It codes for CASSEGLTSDEQFF.

The chain joins TRBV27 to TRBJ1-1, with 8 bases aligning to TRBD1. J was trimmed by 4 bases and V by 6 bases; bases with no gene match: 4. CDR1 is MNHEY and CDR2 is SMNVEV in the germline V gene (reference sequence). The CDR3 is 13 residues long. The CDR3 DNA reads as TGTGCCAGCAGGCGGACAGGGACCACTGAAGCTTTCTTT. The encoded protein is CASRRTGTTEAFF.

The J gene is TRBJ2-3, the V gene TRBV28; tentatively, D is TRBD1 (6 bases). Germline lookup yields CDR1 MDHEN and CDR2 SYDVKM. V lost 7 bases and J 2 bases, leaving 10 bases between the germline ends. The CDR3 covers 13 residues. The CDR3 is CASTGVNTDTQYF. DNA for the CDR3: TGTGCCAGCACAGGGGTCAACACAGATACGCAGTATTTT.

This clone occurred once. This rearrangement joins TRBV6-4 to TRBJ2-1; D may be TRBD2 (6 bases). Trimming cost V 3 bases and J 1 base, with 10 bases left between them. The CDR3 is 15 amino acids. Germline V gene lookup returns CDR1 MRHNA and CDR2 SNTAGT. The CDR3 spells CASSEGSGSYNEQFF. The CDR3 DNA follows: TGTGCCAGCAGTGAGGGTAGCGGATCCTACAATGAGCAGTTCTTC.

The chain recombines TRBV7-3 with TRBJ2-2, with 7 bases identical to TRBD1. With 4 bases clipped from V and 7 bases from J, the junction kept 3 bases outside the gene matches. The CDR3 is made up of 13 amino acids. Germline V gives CDR1 SGHTA, CDR2 FQGTGA. CDR3 coding DNA: TGTGCCAGCAGCTCCCCAGGGGGCGGGGAGCTGTTTTTT. Translation gives CASSSPGGGELFF.

This chain uses TRBV5-5 with TRBJ1-5; TRBD1 matches 9 bases. The CDR3 is 16 residues long. Germline lookup yields CDR1 SGHKS and CDR2 YYEKEE (reference sequence). Germline trimming cut 1 base from V and 6 bases from J; bases unmatched to any gene: 8. CDR3 DNA sequence: TGTGCCAGCAGCTTGCATAACAGGGGGCCTACTCAGCCCCAGCATTTT. Its protein product is CASSLHNRGPTQPQHF.